The sequence of this T cell receptor (beta chain) was determined in a study of lymphopenia after photon versus proton radiotherapy. General study results and limits: Better survival with proton therapy was suggested as possible, not demonstrated. Oligoclonal CD8+ Temra expansion after nadir drove photon patients' diversity drop. Photon-treated patients lost naive T cells and TCR diversity; proton-treated stayed stable.

Sequencing was performed with immunoSEQ multiplex PCR; in TCRdb, only in-frame clones are kept and a portion is missing. The profile shows about 37,000 clones, around 85% of them singletons. V dropped 5 bases and J dropped 8; count of bases not matched to a gene: 9. Germline V CDR1 and CDR2: SGHVS, FQNEAQ. This CDR3 region has 15 residues. This clone was found a few times. Its antigen is unknown. The V and J genes are TRBV7-8 and TRBJ2-6; TRBD1 matches 7 bases. The sequence came from a man aged 50-59 years with gastric cancer. Sequencing was performed on peripheral blood, taken from a patient treated with photon-based radiotherapy. The chain's CDR3 is CASSPRQGPSNVLTF. CDR3 coding DNA: TGTGCCAGCAGCCCCAGACAGGGACCTTCCAACGTCCTGACTTTC.